This is a list of T cell receptor beta chains from one sample in a study of T cells in Graves' hyperthyroidism and ophthalmopathy. MiXCR, run by TCRdb on the multiplex PCR reads, gives a single entry per CDR3 protein. The sample lists a few hundred thousand distinct CDR3 sequences; about 15% were seen once. Material for sequencing was blood. Receptor source: a woman in her forties or fifties with Graves' hyperthyroidism. Both conserved end residues are part of each CDR3. Each record gives: V gene, clone size, J gene, D gene, CDR3 protein, CDR3 DNA. The D gene is left open where the match is weak. Rows give clone size only sometimes, using once, few, many, or a class for an expanded clone.

v_call: TRBV20-1; clone_size: NA; j_call: TRBJ2-1; d_call: TRBD2; cdr3_aa: CSAAGTSGIYNEQFF; cdr3_nt: TGCAGTGCTGCCGGGACTAGCGGGATATACAATGAGCAGTTCTTC
v_call: TRBV10-2; clone_size: many; j_call: TRBJ2-7; d_call: NA; cdr3_aa: CASSGYPARAIYYEQYF; cdr3_nt: TGCGCCAGCAGTGGGTACCCGGCCAGGGCCATATACTACGAGCAGTACTTC
v_call: TRBV7-2; clone_size: many; j_call: TRBJ2-1; d_call: NA; cdr3_aa: CASNAGLAHGEQFF; cdr3_nt: TGTGCCAGCAACGCCGGGCTAGCCCACGGTGAGCAGTTCTTC
v_call: TRBV12-3/TRBV12-4; clone_size: many; j_call: TRBJ2-5; d_call: TRBD1; cdr3_aa: CASSRDRGLATQYF; cdr3_nt: TGTGCCAGCAGTCGGGACAGGGGGCTAGCGACCCAGTACTTC
v_call: TRBV10-3; clone_size: NA; j_call: TRBJ2-5; d_call: NA; cdr3_aa: CAISPGTAPGETQYF; cdr3_nt: TGTGCCATCAGCCCGGGGACTGCTCCGGGAGAGACCCAGTACTTC
v_call: TRBV5-1; clone_size: NA; j_call: TRBJ2-2; d_call: NA; cdr3_aa: CASSLDVQGGTGELFF; cdr3_nt: TGCGCCAGCAGCTTGGATGTACAGGGTGGGACCGGGGAGCTGTTTTTT
v_call: TRBV2; clone_size: many; j_call: TRBJ2-1; d_call: TRBD1; cdr3_aa: CASRPTGAVIYNEQFF; cdr3_nt: TGTGCCAGCAGACCAACAGGGGCCGTTATCTACAATGAGCAGTTCTTC
v_call: TRBV20-1; clone_size: NA; j_call: TRBJ2-3; d_call: TRBD1; cdr3_aa: CSATLGTGDTDTQYF; cdr3_nt: TGCAGTGCTACCCTCGGGACAGGGGACACAGATACGCAGTATTTT
v_call: TRBV5-1; clone_size: many; j_call: TRBJ1-5; d_call: NA; cdr3_aa: CASSLNTGLDQPQHF; cdr3_nt: TGCGCCAGCAGCTTGAACACAGGATTAGATCAGCCCCAGCATTTT
v_call: TRBV15; clone_size: few; j_call: TRBJ1-1; d_call: NA; cdr3_aa: CATSRGKAGYEAFF; cdr3_nt: TGTGCCACCAGCAGGGGCAAGGCGGGGTATGAAGCTTTCTTT
v_call: TRBV5-1; clone_size: few; j_call: TRBJ2-5; d_call: TRBD1; cdr3_aa: CASSLDGDRGMETQYF; cdr3_nt: TGCGCCAGCAGCTTGGACGGGGACAGGGGAATGGAGACCCAGTACTTC
v_call: TRBV12-3/TRBV12-4; clone_size: few; j_call: TRBJ2-1; d_call: TRBD2; cdr3_aa: CAGSFGRGEQFF; cdr3_nt: TGTGCCGGCAGTTTCGGGAGGGGTGAGCAGTTCTTC
v_call: TRBV12-3/TRBV12-4; clone_size: many; j_call: TRBJ2-5; d_call: TRBD2; cdr3_aa: CASSRSGSKETQYF; cdr3_nt: TGTGCCAGCAGCCGGAGCGGGAGTAAGGAGACCCAGTACTTC
v_call: TRBV30; clone_size: many; j_call: TRBJ2-3; d_call: NA; cdr3_aa: CAWSAALTQGSTDTQYF; cdr3_nt: TGTGCCTGGAGTGCCGCACTAACCCAGGGTAGCACAGATACGCAGTATTTT
v_call: TRBV27; clone_size: many; j_call: TRBJ2-7; d_call: TRBD1; cdr3_aa: CASSWDRDRAYEQYF; cdr3_nt: TGTGCCAGCAGCTGGGATAGGGACAGGGCCTACGAGCAGTACTTC
v_call: TRBV15; clone_size: many; j_call: TRBJ2-7; d_call: TRBD2; cdr3_aa: CATSLGTSGPYEQYF; cdr3_nt: TGTGCCACCAGCCTTGGGACTAGCGGACCCTACGAGCAGTACTTC
v_call: TRBV20-1; clone_size: many; j_call: TRBJ2-1; d_call: NA; cdr3_aa: CSASSASIYEQFF; cdr3_nt: TGCAGTGCTAGCTCGGCTAGTATCTATGAGCAGTTCTTC
v_call: TRBV30; clone_size: NA; j_call: TRBJ2-7; d_call: TRBD2; cdr3_aa: CAWGISGGLSYEQYF; cdr3_nt: TGTGCCTGGGGTATTAGCGGGGGCCTTTCCTACGAGCAGTACTTC
v_call: TRBV7-9; clone_size: many; j_call: TRBJ1-2; d_call: NA; cdr3_aa: CASTPGRDNYGYTF; cdr3_nt: TGTGCCAGCACCCCGGGCCGGGATAACTATGGCTACACCTTC
v_call: TRBV3-1; clone_size: NA; j_call: TRBJ1-5; d_call: NA; cdr3_aa: CASSQDGATRHF; cdr3_nt: TGTGCCAGCAGCCAAGATGGGGCCACGAGGCATTTT
v_call: TRBV7-2; clone_size: NA; j_call: TRBJ1-2; d_call: NA; cdr3_aa: CASSLGVNHGYTF; cdr3_nt: TGTGCCAGCAGCCTCGGGGTTAACCATGGCTACACCTTC
v_call: TRBV7-7; clone_size: NA; j_call: TRBJ2-3; d_call: TRBD2; cdr3_aa: CASSPGLAGGADTQYF; cdr3_nt: TGTGCTAGCAGCCCCGGACTAGCGGGAGGTGCAGATACGCAGTATTTT
v_call: TRBV7-9; clone_size: NA; j_call: TRBJ2-2; d_call: NA; cdr3_aa: CASSWGQNTGELFF; cdr3_nt: TGTGCCAGCAGCTGGGGACAGAACACCGGGGAGCTGTTTTTT
v_call: TRBV2; clone_size: many; j_call: TRBJ2-7; d_call: TRBD1; cdr3_aa: CASSSTGALRLDEQYF; cdr3_nt: TGTGCCAGCAGCTCAACAGGGGCTCTTCGGTTGGACGAGCAGTACTTC
v_call: TRBV12-3/TRBV12-4; clone_size: many; j_call: TRBJ1-1; d_call: TRBD1; cdr3_aa: CASGRDRGSEAFF; cdr3_nt: TGTGCCAGTGGCCGGGACAGAGGTAGTGAAGCTTTCTTT
v_call: TRBV28; clone_size: many; j_call: TRBJ1-4; d_call: NA; cdr3_aa: CASSPTFVAGRLEKLFF; cdr3_nt: TGTGCCAGCAGTCCGACCTTCGTAGCAGGGCGGTTAGAAAAACTGTTTTTT
v_call: TRBV7-6; clone_size: NA; j_call: TRBJ2-1; d_call: TRBD2; cdr3_aa: CASSLGLAGQFSVFNEQFF; cdr3_nt: TGTGCCAGCAGCCTGGGACTAGCGGGTCAATTCTCGGTATTCAATGAGCAGTTCTTC
v_call: TRBV18; clone_size: few; j_call: TRBJ2-7; d_call: NA; cdr3_aa: CASSPMERLYEQYF; cdr3_nt: TGTGCCAGCTCACCGATGGAGAGGCTATACGAGCAGTACTTC
v_call: TRBV10-3; clone_size: NA; j_call: TRBJ2-7; d_call: TRBD1; cdr3_aa: CAISEDRGPLYEQYF; cdr3_nt: TGTGCCATCAGTGAAGACAGGGGGCCTCTTTACGAGCAGTACTTC
v_call: TRBV20-1; clone_size: NA; j_call: TRBJ2-7; d_call: NA; cdr3_aa: CSARDRTAYEQYF; cdr3_nt: TGCAGTGCTAGAGATCGGACAGCCTACGAGCAGTACTTC
v_call: TRBV29-1; clone_size: NA; j_call: TRBJ1-3; d_call: NA; cdr3_aa: CSVDLADSGNTIYF; cdr3_nt: TGCAGCGTTGACCTAGCGGACTCTGGAAACACCATATATTTT